This T cell receptor (beta chain) was profiled in a study of control samples from healthy donors and cancer patients. Clones were sequenced by immunoSEQ multiplex PCR, and TCRdb holds only the in-frame ones, with some missing. Seen here are about 58,000 clones, 87% observed once, and the top ten hold approximately 11%. The CDR3 consists of 13 residues. The germline V gene encodes CDR1 SGHTA and CDR2 FQGNSA. As concerns this clone: One end of the junction does not line up with germline, which may come from a read error.

This sequence originates from a woman aged 60-70 years with lung cancer. Sequencing was carried out using PBMCs. The chain combines TRBV7-2 with TRBJ1-2; tentatively, D is TRBD1 (6 bases). The CDR3 nucleotides read TGTGCCAGCAGCTTTGGGGAGGCGGGGGCGCCTGCCTTC. Protein: CASSFGEAGAPAF.